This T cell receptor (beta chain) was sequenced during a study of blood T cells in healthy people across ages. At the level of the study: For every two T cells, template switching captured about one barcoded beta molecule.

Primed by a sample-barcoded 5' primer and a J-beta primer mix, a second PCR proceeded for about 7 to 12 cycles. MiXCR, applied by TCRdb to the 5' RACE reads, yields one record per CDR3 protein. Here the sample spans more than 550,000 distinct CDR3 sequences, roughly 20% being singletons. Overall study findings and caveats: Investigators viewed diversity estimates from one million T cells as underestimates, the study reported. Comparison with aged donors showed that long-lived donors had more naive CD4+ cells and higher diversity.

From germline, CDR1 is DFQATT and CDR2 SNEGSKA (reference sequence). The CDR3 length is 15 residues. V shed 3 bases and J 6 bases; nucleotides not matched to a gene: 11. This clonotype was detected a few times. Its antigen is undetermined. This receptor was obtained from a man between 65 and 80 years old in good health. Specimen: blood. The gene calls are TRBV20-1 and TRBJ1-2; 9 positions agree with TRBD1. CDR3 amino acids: CSARITGQGLNGYTF. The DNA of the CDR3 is TGCAGTGCTAGGATTACGGGACAGGGATTGAATGGCTACACCTTC.